These 9 T cell receptor beta chains share one sample of origin, sequenced in a study of regulatory T cells in long-lasting Graves disease. Arm-PCR with iRepertoire HTBI primers amplified the CDR3 regions for these TCR beta libraries. One entry per CDR3 protein results from TCRdb running MiXCR on the multiplex PCR reads. Among approximately 230,000 distinct CDR3 sequences listed, around 17% were seen once. Regarding time point: newly diagnosed GD, antithyroid drugs for less than 3 months. RNA from PBMCs was the source of the TCR library. The starting material was peripheral blood mononuclear cells (PBMCs), obtained at new diagnosis, from a patient treated with antithyroid drugs. These receptors originate from a female donor with Graves disease.

The chain is built from TRBV5-6 and TRBJ1-5, with D uncertain. The V gene's germline CDR1 is SGHDT and CDR2 YYEEEE. The CDR3 has 15 amino acids. With 0 bases removed from V and 1 base from J, the gap between germline ends came to 8 bases. The CDR3 DNA is TGTGCCAGCAGCTTGGCGGTCAGCAGCAATCAGCCCCAGCATTTT. It translates to CASSLAVSSNQPQHF.

The chain couples TRBV6-2 or TRBV6-3 to TRBJ2-5, with TRBD1 matching over 9 bases. The CDR3 covers 13 residues. J gave up 5 bases and V 6 bases, and 4 bases lay outside the gene matches. CDR1 is MNHEY, CDR2 SVGEGT, per germline. In DNA, the CDR3 is TGTGCCAGCAGGGCCGGGACAGGGGAGACCCAGTACTTC. Translated, it gives CASRAGTGETQYF.

At least ten counts were recorded for this clonotype. This sequence joins TRBV19 and TRBJ1-2; 7 bases map to TRBD1. J was trimmed by 2 bases and V by 5 bases; bases with no gene match: 5. Germline V gives CDR1 LNHDA, CDR2 SQIVND (reference sequence). This CDR3 has 14 residues. The CDR3 here is CASSPQQGNYGYTF. CDR3 in DNA: TGTGCCAGTAGTCCCCAACAGGGGAACTATGGCTACACCTTC.

In this sample, this clonotype turned up many times. The chain carries TRBV11-3 and TRBJ1-2, with TRBD1 as a possible D gene (5 bases). The CDR3 consists of 11 residues. The germline CDR1 and CDR2 sequences are SGHNT and YENEEA. Between the trimmed V and J ends, which lost 6 bases and 6 bases, there was a span of 8 bases. CDR3 loop: CASSKTDGYTF. The CDR3 DNA is TGTGCCAGCAGTAAGACAGATGGCTACACCTTC.

The chain employs TRBV6-1 and TRBJ2-5; 9 bases match TRBD2. V gave up 4 bases and J gave up 2 bases; unmatched junction bases: 8. Per germline, CDR1 MNHNS and CDR2 SASEGT. The CDR3 covers 16 residues. The DNA for the CDR3 is TGTGCCAGCAGTGGGGGGGCTAGCGGGATTCAAGAGACCCAGTACTTC. It translates to CASSGGASGIQETQYF.

Comments on this clonotype: A single base separates this from a much larger clone, so it may be a read error. The genes are TRBV7-9 and TRBJ2-7, with TRBD1 matching over 9 bases. Germline lookup yields CDR1 SEHNR and CDR2 FQNEAQ (reference sequence). The CDR3 has 14 residues. The CDR3 bases are TGTGCCAGCACCGACAGGGGGAGCTCCTACGAGCAGCACTTC. It yields the protein CASTDRGSSYEQHF.

This clonotype was observed at least ten times. The chain uses TRBV3-1 and TRBJ2-7; TRBD2 aligns across 15 bases. CDR3 length: 21 amino acids. In germline, CDR1 is LGHDT, CDR2 YNNKEL (reference sequence). J gave up 5 bases and V 1 base, and 18 bases lay outside the gene matches. CDR3 bases: TGTGCCAGCAGCCAAGCCTACTCCCCCGGACTAGCGGGAGGGCCGGGGGACGAGCAGTACTTC. Its translation: CASSQAYSPGLAGGPGDEQYF.

This clonotype was seen more than once but under ten times. The CDR3 end shows no conserved phenylalanine or tryptophan, and so a read error is likely. The chain joins TRBV7-3 to TRBJ2-1; no definite D call. The V and J ends lost 6 bases and 9 bases respectively, with 18 bases between them. The CDR3 is 14 amino acids. Germline-derived CDR1 and CDR2 are SGHTA and FQGTGA. The chain's CDR3 is CASSVARNAPEQFS. As DNA, the CDR3 is TGTGCCAGCAGTGTGGCTAGAAATGCGCCTGAGCAGTTCTCC.

This clonotype was counted at least ten times. The chain carries TRBV11-2 and TRBJ2-5; D is possibly TRBD1 (6 bases). V shed 5 bases and J shed 2 bases, with 9 bases lying between them. This CDR3 has 13 amino acids. Germline lookup yields CDR1 SGHAT and CDR2 FQNNGV. CDR3 in DNA: TGTGCCAGCAGCAGACAGGTTCAAGAGACCCAGTACTTC. This gives the protein CASSRQVQETQYF.